This T cell receptor beta chain is from a study of control samples from healthy donors and cancer patients. Only in-frame clones appear in the TCRdb table, and some are missing; sequencing was by immunoSEQ multiplex PCR. The top ten clones hold approximately 4.8% of a sample with almost 85,000 clones, about 94% of them seen once. Germline V gene data show CDR1 as LGHNA and CDR2 as YNFKEQ. This CDR3 spans 16 amino acids. V lost 1 base to trimming and J lost 2 bases, with 11 bases between them. The specimen was blood. This chain joins TRBV4-2 and TRBJ1-4; unclear D gene. The origin of this receptor is a woman in her late teens or twenties in good health. The CDR3 sequence is CASSQAGGRTNEKLFF. The CDR3 DNA reads TGTGCCAGCAGCCAAGCAGGAGGGCGGACTAATGAAAAACTGTTTTTT.